These 16 T cell receptor beta chains originate from one sample sequenced in a study of blood T cells in healthy people across ages. Combining a sample-barcoded 5' primer with a J-beta primer mix, a second PCR ran for roughly 6 to 12 cycles. Each CDR3 protein gets one entry after TCRdb re-called the 5' RACE reads with MiXCR. The top ten hold under 35% of the sample, which has roughly 680,000 distinct CDR3 sequences, around 49% seen once. The sequenced sample consisted of blood. Receptors originate from a woman in her sixties or seventies in good health.

In its sample, this clonotype was seen many times. The V and J genes are TRBV7-3 and TRBJ2-7; 8 nucleotides match TRBD1. The germline V gene encodes CDR1 SGHTA and CDR2 FQGTGA. The CDR3 length is 15 residues. After removal of 4 bases from V and 4 bases from J, the junction contained 9 bases not matched to a gene. The CDR3 DNA follows: TGTGCCAGCAGCTCATCCGCCGGGACAGGTTACGAGCAGTACTTC. This gives the protein CASSSSAGTGYEQYF. Supplemented by reference TRBV7-3 and TRBJ2-7, the full variable domain reads GAGVSQTPSNKVTEKGKYVELRCDPISGHTALYWYRQSLGQGPEFLIYFQGTGAADDSGLPNDRFFAVRPEGSVSTLKIQRTERGDSAVYLCASSSSAGTGYEQYFGPGTRLTVT.

The J gene is TRBJ1-4, the V gene TRBV10-3; D is unresolved. Looked up from germline, CDR1 is ENHRY and CDR2 is SYGVKD. Trimming took 7 bases from V and 8 from J, leaving 14 bases between them. The CDR3 length is 13 residues. The CDR3 sequence: CAIKGERGEKLFF. The CDR3 DNA reads as TGTGCCATCAAGGGAGAGAGAGGAGAAAAACTGTTTTTT.

This clonotype was picked up a small number of times. The genes are TRBV7-2 and TRBJ2-7; 16 nucleotides align to TRBD2. There are 18 residues in the CDR3. Germline V gives CDR1 SGHTA, CDR2 FQGNSA. The ends lost 1 base at V and 3 bases at J; junction bases unmatched: 6. CDR3 sequence reads: CASSLVGGTSGRGYEQYF. CDR3 coding DNA: TGTGCCAGCAGCTTAGTGGGAGGGACTAGCGGGAGGGGCTACGAGCAGTACTTC.

This chain uses TRBV20-1 with TRBJ2-1; D unresolved. The V and J ends lost 7 bases and 9 bases respectively, with 13 bases between them. This CDR3 has 11 residues. Per germline, CDR1 DFQATT and CDR2 SNEGSKA (reference sequence). The CDR3 bases are TGCAGTGGTACGCTCCTGGCTGAGCAGTTCTTC. Encoded protein: CSGTLLAEQFF.

The chain joins TRBV11-3 to TRBJ1-2; D may be TRBD1 (5 bases). The CDR3 length is 13 residues. Germline V gives CDR1 SGHNT, CDR2 YENEEA. V was pared by 0 bases and J by 10 bases, with 12 bases between. The CDR3 spells CASSLDQGRNYTF. The CDR3, as DNA: TGTGCCAGCAGCTTAGATCAGGGACGAAACTACACCTTC.

The rearrangement links TRBV20-1 to TRBJ1-1; TRBD1 might be the D (5 bases). The CDR3 has 13 residues. The germline CDR1 and CDR2 sequences are DFQATT and SNEGSKA (reference sequence). V lost 4 bases to trimming and J lost 1 base, with 10 bases between them. The DNA for the CDR3 is TGCAGTGCTACCCGGGACGGGAACACTGAAGCTTTCTTT. Translating it yields CSATRDGNTEAFF.

The table lists this clonotype with a few counts. This sequence joins TRBV7-9 and TRBJ2-2, with D tentatively TRBD1 (6 bases). V was pared by 6 bases and J by 2 bases, with 10 bases between. The CDR3 spans 14 residues. CDR1 and CDR2 from the germline V gene are SEHNR and FQNEAQ (reference sequence). The CDR3 sequence: CASRGGQNTGELFF. The CDR3 DNA sequence: TGTGCCAGCAGAGGGGGACAAAACACCGGGGAGCTGTTTTTT.

The chain recombines TRBV28 with TRBJ2-3; 9 bases are shared with TRBD1. Trimming at V came to 8 bases and at J to 8 bases, leaving 17 bases not matched to a gene. Germline loops: CDR1 MDHEN, CDR2 SYDVKM. The CDR3 consists of 16 residues. The CDR3 here is CASSAHGTGLKGTQYF. CDR3 in DNA: TGTGCCAGCTCAGCTCACGGGACAGGGTTGAAAGGTACGCAGTATTTT.

The CDR3 region is CASSQNGLAGKWYF. CDR3 in DNA: TGTGCCAGCAGCCAAAACGGACTAGCGGGGAAATGGTACTTC. The chain links TRBV28 to TRBJ2-5, with 12 nucleotides matching TRBD2. The CDR3 consists of 14 residues. The V gene end was trimmed by 6 bases and the J gene end by 13 bases; junction bases not matched to a gene: 12. The V gene's germline CDR1 is MDHEN and CDR2 SYDVKM. Supplemented by reference TRBV28 and TRBJ2-5, the full variable domain reads DVKVTQSSRYLVKRTGEKVFLECVQDMDHENMFWYRQDPGLGLRLIYFSYDVKMKEKGDIPEGYSVSREKKERFSLILESASTNQTSMYLCASSQNGLAGKWYFGPGTRLLVL.

This clonotype was observed a few times. The V and J genes are TRBV6-5 and TRBJ2-1, with 14 bases aligning to TRBD2. Germline lookup yields CDR1 MNHEY and CDR2 SVGAGI. The trim removed 5 bases at V and 10 bases at J, leaving 7 bases unmatched. The CDR3 is 15 residues long. This CDR3 reads CASSPGTSGRGEQFF. CDR3 coding DNA: TGTGCCAGCAGTCCCGGGACTAGCGGGAGAGGAGAGCAGTTCTTC.

The chain recombines TRBV10-3 with TRBJ2-3; perhaps TRBD2 as D (6 bases). The V end lost 2 bases, the J end lost 5 bases, and 11 bases lay between the germline ends. The CDR3 has 14 amino acids. Germline CDR1 ENHRY, CDR2 SYGVKD. In DNA, the CDR3 is TGTGCCATCAGTGAGGCCCGGGACTTAGATACGCAGTATTTT. This gives the protein CAISEARDLDTQYF.

This clonotype was detected only once. V gene TRBV12-5 combines with J gene TRBJ2-1; D not certain. Trimming stripped 2 bases from V and 8 bases from J, with 4 bases between. The CDR3 is made up of 11 amino acids. CDR1 and CDR2 (germline): LGHNT, FRNRAP. CDR3 region: CASGLFHEQFF. For the CDR3, the DNA is TGTGCTAGTGGTTTGTTCCATGAGCAGTTCTTC.

This clonotype was detected only a few times. The gene calls are TRBV20-1 and TRBJ2-1; 7 bases match TRBD2. CDR3 size: 17 residues. Per the germline V gene, CDR1 is DFQATT and CDR2 is SNEGSKA (reference sequence). The junction had 16 bases not matched to a gene; V was cut back by 5 bases and J by 3 bases. DNA for the CDR3: TGCAGTGCTCGAGCTAGCCCAGCGTGGGGGGGCTACAATGAGCAGTTCTTC. Translating it yields CSARASPAWGGYNEQFF.

CDR3 DNA sequence: TGTGCCAGCATCCGGGAGCAGGGTAGAGATACGCAGTATTTT. It yields the protein CASIREQGRDTQYF. The chain employs TRBV2 and TRBJ2-3, with D tentatively TRBD2 (6 bases). V shed 7 bases and J shed 5 bases, with 16 bases lying between them. The germline V gene has CDR1 SNHLY and CDR2 FYNNEI. The CDR3 runs 14 residues.

The chain recombines TRBV12-3 or TRBV12-4 with TRBJ2-7; TRBD1 agrees at 9 bases. The junction had 9 bases not matched to a gene; V was cut back by 6 bases and J by 6 bases. This CDR3 has 14 residues. CDR3 residues: CASSPGQGRGEQYF. The CDR3 DNA reads as TGTGCCAGCAGCCCGGGACAGGGAAGAGGCGAGCAGTACTTC.

With regard to this clonotype: Relative to the germline gene, one junction end is altered; a read error may explain this. The chain couples TRBV29-1 to TRBJ2-7; no definite D call. Per the germline V gene, CDR1 is SQVTM and CDR2 is ANQGSEA. The CDR3 has 14 residues. DNA for the CDR3: TGCGGCGTGCCGAAAGGCTGGGACTCCTACGAGCAGTACTTC. It encodes CGVPKGWDSYEQYF.